Below are 13 T cell receptor beta chains sequenced from a single sample in a study of blood T cell repertoires in COVID-19. Assay used: immunoSEQ multiplex PCR; TCRdb lists only in-frame clones, some missing. The sample contains 360,000 or so clones, around 83% of which appear only once. Sequenced input: PBMCs or T cells enriched from blood (not recorded which). Source of these receptors: a woman aged 50 to 60 who had recovered from COVID-19.

This sequence joins TRBV3-1 (or the pseudogene TRBV3-2) and TRBJ2-3; the D gene is possibly TRBD2 (6 bases). Germline CDR1 is LGHDT and CDR2 is YNNKEL (reference sequence). Trimming removed 5 bases from V and 4 bases from J, with 13 bases in between. This CDR3 is built from 14 residues. CDR3 sequence: CASSIGSGSDTQYF. As DNA, the CDR3 is TGTGCCAGCAGCATTGGTAGCGGTTCAGATACGCAGTATTTT.

This clone was counted only a few times. The chain has TRBV5-4 and TRBJ1-2; no definite D call. The CDR3 totals 14 residues. The V gene's germline CDR1 is SGHNT and CDR2 YYREEE (reference sequence). V was trimmed by 1 base and J by 8 bases, leaving 15 bases between them. The CDR3 DNA sequence: TGTGCCAGCAGCTTGAAAGGGTCCGGGAGGGGCTACACCTTC. This gives the protein CASSLKGSGRGYTF. The full variable domain, with the rest looked up from reference TRBV5-4 and TRBJ1-2, is ETGVTQSPTHLIKTRGQQVTLRCSSQSGHNTVSWYQQALGQGPQFIFQYYREEENGRGNFPPRFSGLQFPNYSSELNVNALELDDSALYLCASSLKGSGRGYTFGSGTRLTVV.

The chain has TRBV6-6 and TRBJ1-5, with D possibly being TRBD1 (5 bases). Trimming cost V 9 bases and J 2 bases, with 17 bases left between them. Looked up from germline, CDR1 is MNHNY and CDR2 is SVGAGI (reference sequence). CDR3 size: 15 residues. CDR3 in amino acids: CARTKGWAGNQPQHF. The CDR3, as DNA: TGTGCCAGGACGAAGGGGTGGGCTGGCAATCAGCCCCAGCATTTT.

This clone has just a few counts. The genes are TRBV6-5 and TRBJ1-3, with a tentative D call TRBD1 (6 bases). Trimming left V 6 bases short and J 0 bases short, with 12 bases between. Germline values: CDR1 MNHEY, CDR2 SVGAGI. CDR3 length equals 15 residues. DNA of the CDR3: TGTGCCAGCAGGCGACAGGCGAGCTCTGGAAACACCATATATTTT. Protein product: CASRRQASSGNTIYF.

The CDR3 region has the DNA TGTGCCAGCAGCTTAAGTAGGTCGGACAGGGGAGGATCCAAAAACATTCAGTACTTC. The encoded protein is CASSLSRSDRGGSKNIQYF. The chain employs TRBV7-2 and TRBJ2-4; TRBD1 matches at 9 bases. The germline V gene has CDR1 SGHTA and CDR2 FQGNSA. This CDR3 spans 19 amino acids. The V gene end was trimmed by 2 bases and the J gene end by 2 bases; junction bases not matched to a gene: 13. The whole variable domain, remainder taken from reference TRBV7-2 and TRBJ2-4, is GAGVSQSPSNKVTEKGKDVELRCDPISGHTALYWYRQSLGQGLEFLIYFQGNSAPDKSGLPSDRFSAERTGGSVSTLTIQRTQQEDSAVYLCASSLSRSDRGGSKNIQYFGAGTRLSVL.

This chain joins TRBV29-1 and TRBJ2-1; 11 nucleotides agree with TRBD2. The CDR3 spans 15 residues. The germline gives CDR1 SQVTM, CDR2 ANQGSEA. The J segment lost 10 bases and the V segment lost 7 bases, leaving 15 bases of the junction unmatched. The CDR3 is CSARLAGNHLSEQFF. CDR3 DNA sequence: TGCAGCGCTAGACTAGCGGGGAATCATTTAAGCGAGCAGTTCTTC.

The chain uses TRBV4-2 and TRBJ2-1; the D is unclear. V was trimmed by 0 bases and J by 7 bases, leaving 10 bases between them. CDR1 LGHNA and CDR2 YNFKEQ come from the germline V gene. The CDR3 is made up of 14 amino acids. CDR3 sequence reads: CASSQESSVNEQFF. The CDR3 DNA sequence: TGTGCCAGCAGCCAAGAAAGCTCGGTAAATGAGCAGTTCTTC.

The chain couples TRBV6-5 to TRBJ1-1; 7 bases are shared with TRBD1. Trimming removed 0 bases from V and 10 bases from J; junction bases left unmatched: 11. Germline CDR1 MNHEY, CDR2 SVGAGI. The CDR3 contains 15 residues. The CDR3 coding sequence is TGTGCCAGCAGTTACTCAGGGGCAGGGGGGAAAAGAGCTTTCTTT. As protein: CASSYSGAGGKRAFF.

The gene calls are TRBV9 and TRBJ1-2; D unresolved. Trimming took off 0 bases at V and 5 bases at J, with 14 bases between the two ends. Germline CDR1 reads SGDLS; CDR2 reads YYNGEE. The CDR3 has 15 amino acids. For the CDR3, the DNA is TGTGCCAGCAGCGTAGTAGACTCCAGCGAATATGGCTACACCTTC. This gives the protein CASSVVDSSEYGYTF.

The genes are TRBV2 and TRBJ2-7; D remains ambiguous. Deletions cut 6 bases from V and 3 bases from J, with 15 bases between. The germline V gene encodes CDR1 SNHLY and CDR2 FYNNEI. The CDR3 has 14 residues. CDR3 in DNA: TGTGCCAGCAGGACAAGTCCCCACCACTACGAGCAGTACTTC. It codes for CASRTSPHHYEQYF.

CDR3 coding DNA: TGTGCCAGCAGCTCCCAGGGGTTCACCACCGGGGAGCTGTTTTTT. Residues: CASSSQGFTTGELFF. V and J are TRBV9 and TRBJ2-2; a possible D gene is TRBD1 (6 bases). Germline V gives CDR1 SGDLS, CDR2 YYNGEE. The CDR3 runs 15 residues. Trimming pared 4 bases from V and 4 bases from J, leaving 14 bases between.

V gene TRBV9 combines with J gene TRBJ2-2; TRBD1 matches at 7 bases. This CDR3 has 12 residues. After removal of 9 bases from V and 3 bases from J, the junction contained 2 bases not matched to a gene. Germline V gives CDR1 SGDLS, CDR2 YYNGEE. The CDR3: CATQGDTGELFF. The CDR3 DNA reads as TGTGCCACCCAGGGGGACACCGGGGAGCTGTTTTTT. The full variable domain, with the rest looked up from reference TRBV9 and TRBJ2-2, is DSGVTQTPKHLITATGQRVTLRCSPRSGDLSVYWYQQSLDQGLQFLIQYYNGEERAKGNILERFSAQQFPDLHSELNLSSLELGDSALYFCATQGDTGELFFGEGSRLTVL.

The chain carries TRBV4-1 and TRBJ1-6, with D maybe TRBD1 (6 bases). Trimming left V 1 base short and J 5 bases short, with 12 bases between. In germline, CDR1 is MGHRA, CDR2 YSYEKL. This CDR3 has 16 residues. The CDR3 coding sequence is TGCGCCAGCAGCCAAGTGGGGCCAGGGGATAATTCACCCCTCCACTTT. Translated: CASSQVGPGDNSPLHF.